This paragraph reports one TCR beta chain. The sample holds one count of this clone. It has no known antigen specificity. No much larger clone exists at a distance of one base, and base qualities are not known. The record originates from a study of cytomegalovirus exposure and HLA in healthy donors (dated by TCRdb to the late 2010s). With regard to the full study: A later analysis indicated that the 130 or so validation repertoires were generated on the platform also employed for the roughly 720 repertoires of the first cohort. The study aimed to test whether cataloging public T cell receptors could reveal signatures of past pathogen exposure. In addition to the first cohort of 666 subjects, a separate validation cohort of approximately 110 different subjects was used. The study combined high-throughput TCR immunosequencing, statistical association of individual TCRs with disease status, and machine learning to predict cytomegalovirus infection status.

Separate from the roughly 650-subject first cohort, the validation cohort of roughly 130 subjects was the group to which the donors belonged. The germline V gene (reference sequence) yields LNHNV for CDR1 and YYDKDF for CDR2. From the cysteine through the phenylalanine, the CDR3 covers 17 amino acids. Here the CDR3 DNA is all that survives: 51 bases in frame from base 1. Clipping removes 0 bases from V and 6 bases from J, with 8 as the unmatched junction base count. Receptor amplification or capture employed the immunoSEQ multiplex PCR assay. The authors' analysis ran thus. A statistical classification framework was built for diagnosing cytomegalovirus status from the catalog of TCR beta chain sequences. As stored in TCRdb, this immuneACCESS dataset retains in-frame rearrangements with V and J assigned. A fraction of the clones does not appear; measured against another copy, unresolved V genes explain less than half of the discrepancy, and the remainder lacks a known reason. From that table come the V and J calls and clone size; the DNA was used to work out D and trimming. Counted in this sample were tens of thousands of clones; around 97% of them appeared once. Of the sample, under 2.5% is held by the ten largest clones.

The full study reports these points: Across donors, most TCR sequences were observed very rarely, whereas some public TCRs were present in many individuals. The authors suggested that the approach could potentially be extended to other disease states and immunological phenotypes. All 120 or so repertoires were used to score co-occurrence in the validation cohort in a later analysis, because that analysis had no HLA typing for the cohort. A total of fewer than 200 TCR beta chains were listed by the study as associated with cytomegalovirus. Of the cluster scores, roughly 95% were above 0 in a later analysis, which found that TCRs clustered in the first cohort also tended to co-occur in the approximately 130 validation repertoires. In vitro tests confirmed that a few of the cytomegalovirus-associated TCR beta chains recognize cytomegalovirus antigens. The classifier was reported to diagnose cytomegalovirus status with high specificity and sensitivity in both the original and validation cohorts.

This chain is built from TRBV15 and TRBJ2-4; TRBD2 aligns with 10 central bases. The origin of this receptor is a man between 18 and 35 years old in good health and CMV-seronegative. The sequenced sample was PBMCs. The sequence in DNA is TGTGCCACCAGCAGAGATCGAGCGGGGGGGACCTCAAACATTCAGTACTTC. Its protein product is CATSRDRAGGTSNIQYF. Supplemented by the reference TRBV15 and TRBJ2-4 proteins around the CDR3, the complete variable domain is DAMVIQNPRYQVTQFGKPVTLSCSQTLNHNVMYWYQQKSSQAPKLLFHYYDKDFNNEADTPDNFQSRRPNTSFCFLDIRSPGLGDTAMYLCATSRDRAGGTSNIQYFGAGTRLSVL.